The rows below give T cell receptor beta chains drawn from one sample of a study of shared clonotypes between healthy human individuals. Clones were sequenced by immunoSEQ multiplex PCR, and TCRdb holds only the in-frame ones, with some missing. The sample has 2 million to 2.5 million clones; 80% to 95% are singletons. Sequenced sample: naive CD4+ T cells from PBMCs. These receptors were obtained from a young man in good health. Some clones in this sample may be carry-over from other donors' samples. Both conserved end residues are part of each CDR3. The D gene is left open where the match is weak. The size entry is marked missing in some rows and otherwise reads once, few, many or a size class.

abundance: NA
d_gene: NA
v_gene: TRBV27
j_gene: TRBJ1-5
CDR3nt: TGTGCCAGCAGGGATCCTAGGGGGACTCAGCCCCAGCATTTT
CDR3aa: CASRDPRGTQPQHF

abundance: NA
d_gene: NA
v_gene: TRBV5-1
j_gene: TRBJ2-5
CDR3nt: TGCGCCAGCAGCTTGGGCAGCGCCCAAGAGACCCAGTACTTC
CDR3aa: CASSLGSAQETQYF

abundance: NA
d_gene: NA
v_gene: TRBV11-2
j_gene: TRBJ2-7
CDR3nt: TGTGCCAGCAGCCTTCTACCCGGCGGGTCCTACGAGCAGTACTTC
CDR3aa: CASSLLPGGSYEQYF

abundance: NA
d_gene: TRBD1
v_gene: TRBV9
j_gene: TRBJ2-3
CDR3nt: TGTGCCAGCAGCGCGGCCCCATGGGACAGGGTCACAGATACGCAGTATTTT
CDR3aa: CASSAAPWDRVTDTQYF

abundance: NA
d_gene: TRBD2
v_gene: TRBV5-1
j_gene: TRBJ2-3
CDR3nt: TGCGCCAGCAGCTTGGGGCTAGCGGGCGCAGATACGCAGTATTTT
CDR3aa: CASSLGLAGADTQYF

abundance: NA
d_gene: TRBD1
v_gene: TRBV25-1
j_gene: TRBJ2-2
CDR3nt: TGTGCCAGCAGTGCTATCGACAGGGTAGGGACCGGGGAGCTGTTTTTT
CDR3aa: CASSAIDRVGTGELFF

abundance: NA
d_gene: NA
v_gene: TRBV7-2
j_gene: TRBJ1-1
CDR3nt: TGTGCCAGCAGCGGCCTCCGGGCCACTTACACTGAAGCTTTCTTT
CDR3aa: CASSGLRATYTEAFF

abundance: once
d_gene: NA
v_gene: TRBV11-2
j_gene: TRBJ2-5
CDR3nt: TGTGCCAGCAGTCCCGGGACCCAAGAGACCCAGTACTTC
CDR3aa: CASSPGTQETQYF

abundance: once
d_gene: NA
v_gene: TRBV6-1
j_gene: TRBJ1-1
CDR3nt: TGTGCCAGCAGTGAAGGGCTAGGGTTCGGGACTGAAGCTTTCTTT
CDR3aa: CASSEGLGFGTEAFF

abundance: NA
d_gene: NA
v_gene: TRBV5-1
j_gene: TRBJ2-7
CDR3nt: TGCGCCAGCACCCGGTTGGGATTCTCCTACGAGCAGTACTTC
CDR3aa: CASTRLGFSYEQYF

abundance: NA
d_gene: TRBD1
v_gene: TRBV9
j_gene: TRBJ2-3
CDR3nt: TGTGCCAGCAGCCCGCGCGGGACAGGGATATTTGATACGCAGTATTTT
CDR3aa: CASSPRGTGIFDTQYF

abundance: NA
d_gene: NA
v_gene: TRBV10-3
j_gene: TRBJ1-2
CDR3nt: TGTGCCGCCGCTCAGCCAGCGAATGGCTACACCTTC
CDR3aa: CAAAQPANGYTF

abundance: NA
d_gene: TRBD2
v_gene: TRBV2
j_gene: TRBJ2-2
CDR3nt: TGTGCCAGCAGTGCCATTAGCGGGAGGACCGGGGAGCTGTTTTTT
CDR3aa: CASSAISGRTGELFF

abundance: NA
d_gene: NA
v_gene: TRBV9
j_gene: TRBJ2-7
CDR3nt: TGTGCCAGCAGCGTAACCCCCACAGGACTCGAGCAGTACTTC
CDR3aa: CASSVTPTGLEQYF

abundance: NA
d_gene: TRBD1
v_gene: TRBV30
j_gene: TRBJ1-2
CDR3nt: TGTGCCTGGTCTAGGGACAGGGGATACTATGGCTACACCTTC
CDR3aa: CAWSRDRGYYGYTF

abundance: NA
d_gene: NA
v_gene: TRBV5-4
j_gene: TRBJ2-7
CDR3nt: TGTGCCAGCAGCTTGGTCGGAACCTACGAGCAGTACTTC
CDR3aa: CASSLVGTYEQYF

abundance: NA
d_gene: NA
v_gene: TRBV5-1
j_gene: TRBJ1-3
CDR3nt: TGCGCCAGCAGCTTGGCCGGTCCTAGCTCTGGAAACACCATATATTTT
CDR3aa: CASSLAGPSSGNTIYF

abundance: NA
d_gene: NA
v_gene: TRBV5-4
j_gene: TRBJ2-3
CDR3nt: TGTGCCAGCAGCTTGATCTTTCTGACTACCAGCACAGATACGCAGTATTTT
CDR3aa: CASSLIFLTTSTDTQYF

abundance: NA
d_gene: NA
v_gene: TRBV7-9
j_gene: TRBJ2-2
CDR3nt: TGTGCCAGCAGCCCCAGCCCAGGGAACACCGGGGAGCTGTTTTTT
CDR3aa: CASSPSPGNTGELFF

abundance: NA
d_gene: TRBD1
v_gene: TRBV4-1
j_gene: TRBJ1-6
CDR3nt: TGCGCCAGCAGCCAAGGAGGGACAGATAATTCACCCCTCCACTTT
CDR3aa: CASSQGGTDNSPLHF

abundance: NA
d_gene: NA
v_gene: TRBV25-1
j_gene: TRBJ2-6
CDR3nt: TGTGCCAGCAGTGAAGGACGTACCTCTGGGGCCAACGTCCTGACTTTC
CDR3aa: CASSEGRTSGANVLTF

abundance: NA
d_gene: TRBD1
v_gene: TRBV5-1
j_gene: TRBJ1-1
CDR3nt: TGCGCCAGCAGCCCGGGACAGCCCTTAAACATGAACACTGAAGCTTTCTTT
CDR3aa: CASSPGQPLNMNTEAFF